A selection of T cell receptor beta chains follows, all from one sample in a study of Ad26.COV2.S vaccination and SARS-CoV-2 variants. Profiled with immunoSEQ multiplex PCR; TCRdb holds only in-frame clones, not every one. The sample yields 300,000 to 400,000 clones, more than 85% seen once. The sample here was peripheral blood, taken in a trial of Ad26.COV2.S vaccine versus placebo. Every receptor here comes from a person aged 18-65 years who received the Ad26.COV2.S COVID-19 vaccine or a placebo. Each CDR3 is given with its conserved first and last residue. Fields, in order: J gene, D gene, clone size, V gene, CDR3 DNA, CDR3 protein. D genes are given only for firm matches. The size of a clone is reported for some rows only, either as once, few or many, or as a class for expanded clones.

TRBJ2-2	TRBD1	once	TRBV7-2	TGTGCCAGCAACTCCCGGACAGGGGTGTCTCACGGGGAGCTGTTTTTT	CASNSRTGVSHGELFF
TRBJ1-5	TRBD1	.	TRBV19	TGTGCCAGTAGACGGGACAGGGTCCTAGGCCAGCCCCAGCATTTT	CASRRDRVLGQPQHF
TRBJ2-5	.	once	TRBV28	TGTGCCAGCAGTTTGACAGGGGAGGGGGTTTGGTACTTC	CASSLTGEGVWYF
TRBJ1-2	.	.	TRBV5-1	TGCGCCAGCAGCCCCGAAGGGAGAGCTAACTATGGCTACACCTTC	CASSPEGRANYGYTF
TRBJ1-2	.	.	TRBV4-1	TGCGCCAGCAGCCAAGATAAGGAAGGCTATAGACCCCCCTATGGCTACACCTTC	CASSQDKEGYRPPYGYTF
TRBJ1-1	.	.	TRBV4-1	TGCGCCAGCAGCCTAAGGGACGGAATGAACACTGAAGCTTTCTTT	CASSLRDGMNTEAFF
TRBJ1-6	.	once	TRBV19	TGTGCCAGTAGTAATCAGAATAATTCACCCCTCCACTTT	CASSNQNNSPLHF
TRBJ2-4	TRBD1	.	TRBV28	TGTGCCAGCAGTTCTACGAGGGGACAGGGGTGGAAAAACATTCAGTACTTC	CASSSTRGQGWKNIQYF
TRBJ2-1	TRBD2	.	TRBV30	TGTGCCTGGAGTGTGACTAGCGGGAGAATCTATGAGCAGTTCTTC	CAWSVTSGRIYEQFF
TRBJ1-4	.	.	TRBV2	TGTGCCAGCATGGGTAGGAGAGAAAAACTGTTTTTT	CASMGRREKLFF
TRBJ2-7	.	.	TRBV12-3/TRBV12-4	TGTGCCAGCAGTGCCGAAGTGGTCTACGAGCAGTACTTC	CASSAEVVYEQYF
TRBJ1-1	.	.	TRBV3-1/TRBV3-2	TGTGCCAGCAGCCAAGATCGAGGGAACACTGAAGCTTTCTTT	CASSQDRGNTEAFF
TRBJ1-5	TRBD1	few	TRBV5-1	TGCGCCAGCAGCTTAGGGACAGGGGTGGGTCAGCCCCAGCATTTT	CASSLGTGVGQPQHF
TRBJ1-5	.	.	TRBV7-2	TGTGCCAGCAGCACCACCGGGAGCAATCAGCCCCAGCATTTT	CASSTTGSNQPQHF
TRBJ2-5	.	.	TRBV18	TGTGCCAGCTCACCAAGGGCAGGCAACCAAGAGACCCAGTACTTC	CASSPRAGNQETQYF
TRBJ1-1	.	.	TRBV20-1	TGCAGTGCTCCTATCAGCGGTGAAGCTTTCTTT	CSAPISGEAFF
TRBJ1-2	TRBD1	.	TRBV7-9	TGTGCCAGCAGAGGTAGGGGGCAGGAATATGGCTACACCTTC	CASRGRGQEYGYTF
TRBJ2-3	.	.	TRBV5-1	TGCGCCAGCAGCTTGTTGGGAGCCTCCTCGGATACGCAGTATTTT	CASSLLGASSDTQYF
TRBJ1-3	.	.	TRBV30	TGTGCCTGGACACTGATGAGCTCTGGAAACACCATATATTTT	CAWTLMSSGNTIYF
TRBJ2-7	TRBD2	.	TRBV12-5	TGTGCTAGTGGTTTGTCAAGCGGGAGGTCCTACGAGCAGTACTTC	CASGLSSGRSYEQYF
TRBJ2-1	.	.	TRBV6-1	TGTGCCAGCAGTGAGACCGCGGGGGCTGGGTTCAATGAGCAGTTCTTC	CASSETAGAGFNEQFF
TRBJ2-7	.	.	TRBV28	TGTGCCAGCAGCCCCCAAGAGGGGTCCCTTTACGAGCAGTACTTC	CASSPQEGSLYEQYF
TRBJ2-2	.	.	TRBV4-1	TGCGCCAGCAGCCGGGGGACCGGGGAGCTGTTTTTT	CASSRGTGELFF
TRBJ1-5	.	.	TRBV9	TGTGCCAGCAGCGTTGGAGGGTTGGATCAGCCCCAGCATTTT	CASSVGGLDQPQHF
TRBJ2-5	TRBD1	.	TRBV10-2	TGCGCCAGCAGGCCGACAGGGGGGCAAGAGACCCAGTACTTC	CASRPTGGQETQYF
TRBJ1-1	TRBD1	.	TRBV19	TGTGCCAGTTTGGGACAGGTGAACACTGAAGCTTTCTTT	CASLGQVNTEAFF
TRBJ1-2	.	once	TRBV2	TGTGCCAGCGGGTGGGTTGGGGCACCCTACACCTTC	CASGWVGAPYTF
TRBJ2-2	.	.	TRBV15	TGTGCCACCAGCAGTCCCACCGGGGAGCTGTTTTTT	CATSSPTGELFF
TRBJ2-2	.	once	TRBV30	TGTGCCTGCCCTCGGGGTGCCGGGGAGCTGTTTTTT	CACPRGAGELFF
TRBJ1-2	.	.	TRBV3-1/TRBV3-2	TGTGCCAGCAGCCAAGGCATACATGGGAGGTATGGCTACACCTTC	CASSQGIHGRYGYTF
TRBJ1-1	TRBD1	.	TRBV10-3	TGTGCCATTCAAGACAGGGGAGGGTACGACACTGAAGCTTTCTTT	CAIQDRGGYDTEAFF
TRBJ1-2	TRBD1	.	TRBV4-2	TGTGCCAGCAGCCAAGAACGTTGGGACAGTGGTGGCTACACCTTC	CASSQERWDSGGYTF
TRBJ1-2	.	.	TRBV15	TGTGCCACCAGCAGAGATTTGGGGGACACCTCGGGCTACACCTTC	CATSRDLGDTSGYTF
TRBJ2-2	.	.	TRBV27	TGTGCCAGCTTGCAAGGGTCCCAGGTGAACACCGGGGAGCTGTTTTTT	CASLQGSQVNTGELFF
TRBJ1-1	.	.	TRBV27	TGTGCCAGCAGTAGGGTCGGGGGGGTAAGGGGCACTGAAGCTTTCTTT	CASSRVGGVRGTEAFF
TRBJ2-4	TRBD2	.	TRBV28	TGTGCCAGCAGCCTAGCGGCCCTAGCCAAAAACATTCAGTACTTC	CASSLAALAKNIQYF
TRBJ2-2	.	.	TRBV1	TGCACCAGCAGCCAAGATACAGGGAGATCGAACACCGGGGAGCTGTTTTTT	CTSSQDTGRSNTGELFF
TRBJ2-2	TRBD1	.	TRBV4-2	TGTGCCAGCAGCACCGACCAGGGGGCCGGCACCGGGGAGCTGTTTTTT	CASSTDQGAGTGELFF
TRBJ1-1	.	.	TRBV9	TGTGCCAGCAGCCCCGAGCCAGGAATGAACACTGAAGCTTTCTTT	CASSPEPGMNTEAFF
TRBJ1-1	.	.	TRBV19	TGTGCCAGTAGTCGGCAGATGAACACTGAAGCTTTCTTT	CASSRQMNTEAFF
TRBJ2-2	.	.	TRBV28	TGTGCCAGCAGTTTTTCCCCCGAGGCCGGGGAGCTGTTTTTT	CASSFSPEAGELFF
TRBJ2-1	.	.	TRBV6-2/TRBV6-3	TGTGCCAGCAGTTACTCGGGGGGCTCCTACAATGAGCAGTTCTTC	CASSYSGGSYNEQFF
TRBJ2-1	.	once	TRBV29-1	TGCAGCGTTGGCGGGGCAGAAAACAATGAGCAGTTCTTC	CSVGGAENNEQFF